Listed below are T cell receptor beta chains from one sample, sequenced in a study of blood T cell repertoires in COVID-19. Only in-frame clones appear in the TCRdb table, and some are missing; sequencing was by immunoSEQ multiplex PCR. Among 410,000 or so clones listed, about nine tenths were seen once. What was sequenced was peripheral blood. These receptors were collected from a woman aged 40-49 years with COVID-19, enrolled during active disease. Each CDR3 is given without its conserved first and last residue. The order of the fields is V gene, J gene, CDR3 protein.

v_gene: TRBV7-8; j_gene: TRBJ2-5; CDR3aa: ASSLGSRKAETQY
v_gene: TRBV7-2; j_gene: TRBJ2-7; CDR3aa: ASRPGAGYEQY
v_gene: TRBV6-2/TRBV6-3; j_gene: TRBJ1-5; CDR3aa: ASSLSGLRHQPQH
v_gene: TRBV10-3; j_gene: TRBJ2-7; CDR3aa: AISVGVGSYEQY
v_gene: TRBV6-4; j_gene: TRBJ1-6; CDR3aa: ASSPTGGNSPLH
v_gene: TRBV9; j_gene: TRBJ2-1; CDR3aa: ASSSAPRNEQF
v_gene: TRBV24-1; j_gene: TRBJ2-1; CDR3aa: ATSDPSIAGGFNNEQF
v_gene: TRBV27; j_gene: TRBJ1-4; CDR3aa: ASSHRDSTNLNEKLF
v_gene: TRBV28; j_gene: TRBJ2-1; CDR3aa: ATRRIEVNEQF
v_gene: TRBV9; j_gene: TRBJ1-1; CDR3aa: ASSVVLGTEAF
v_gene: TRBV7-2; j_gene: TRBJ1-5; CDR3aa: ASSLGARGLGQPQH
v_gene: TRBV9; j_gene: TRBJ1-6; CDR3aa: ASSVAIQGDGSPLH
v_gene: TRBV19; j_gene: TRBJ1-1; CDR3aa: ASSITGQKAF
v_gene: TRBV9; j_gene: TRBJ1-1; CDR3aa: ASSVRSENTKAF
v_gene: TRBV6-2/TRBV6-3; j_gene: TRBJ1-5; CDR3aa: ASSYSMGSSNQPQH
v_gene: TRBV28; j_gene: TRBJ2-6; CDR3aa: ASSATGYSGANVLT
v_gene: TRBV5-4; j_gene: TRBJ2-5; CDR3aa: ASSLEAGNQETQY
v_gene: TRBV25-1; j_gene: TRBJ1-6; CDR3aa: ASSDRDRAYNSPLH
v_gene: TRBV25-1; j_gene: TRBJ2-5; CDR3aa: ASSERLDGEETQY
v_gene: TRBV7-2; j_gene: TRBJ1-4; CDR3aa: ASSLVGQGIGEKLF
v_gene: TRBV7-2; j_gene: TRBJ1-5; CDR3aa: ASSVTGTGVAQPQH
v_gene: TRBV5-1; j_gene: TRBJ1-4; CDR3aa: ASRSPGANEKLF
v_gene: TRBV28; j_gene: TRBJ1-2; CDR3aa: ASRAGTGADGYT
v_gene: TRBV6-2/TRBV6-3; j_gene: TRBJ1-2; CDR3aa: ASSYDRRVYGYT
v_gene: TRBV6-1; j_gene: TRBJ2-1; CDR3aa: ASSVSWEVSYNEQF
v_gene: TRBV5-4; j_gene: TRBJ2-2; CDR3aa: ASSLAIAGGRTGELF
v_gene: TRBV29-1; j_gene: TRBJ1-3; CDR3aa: SVGLSGNTIY
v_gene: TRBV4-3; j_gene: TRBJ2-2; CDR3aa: ASSRGRGGVTGELF
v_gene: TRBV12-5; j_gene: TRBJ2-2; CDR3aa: ASGLASGVGSTGELF
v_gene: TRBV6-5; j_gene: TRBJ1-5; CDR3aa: ASGEMGPQH
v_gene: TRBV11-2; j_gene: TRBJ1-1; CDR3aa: ASSWGGTEAF
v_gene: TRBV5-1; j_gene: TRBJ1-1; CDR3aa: ASSLASGMNTEAF
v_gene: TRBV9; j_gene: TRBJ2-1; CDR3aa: ASSPRTSGGFSSSYNEQF
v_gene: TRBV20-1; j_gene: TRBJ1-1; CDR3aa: SARTHTEAF
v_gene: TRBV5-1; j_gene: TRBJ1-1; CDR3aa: ASSLQGGTEAF
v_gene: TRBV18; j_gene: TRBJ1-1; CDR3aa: ASSLRQWQTEAF
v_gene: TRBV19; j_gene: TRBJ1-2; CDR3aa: ASSMLTASYGYT
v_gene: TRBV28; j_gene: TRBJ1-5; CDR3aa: ASTPSGTTSNQPQH
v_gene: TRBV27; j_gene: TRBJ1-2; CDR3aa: ASSLQGDYGYT
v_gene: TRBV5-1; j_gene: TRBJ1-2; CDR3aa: ASSLIGAKLGYT